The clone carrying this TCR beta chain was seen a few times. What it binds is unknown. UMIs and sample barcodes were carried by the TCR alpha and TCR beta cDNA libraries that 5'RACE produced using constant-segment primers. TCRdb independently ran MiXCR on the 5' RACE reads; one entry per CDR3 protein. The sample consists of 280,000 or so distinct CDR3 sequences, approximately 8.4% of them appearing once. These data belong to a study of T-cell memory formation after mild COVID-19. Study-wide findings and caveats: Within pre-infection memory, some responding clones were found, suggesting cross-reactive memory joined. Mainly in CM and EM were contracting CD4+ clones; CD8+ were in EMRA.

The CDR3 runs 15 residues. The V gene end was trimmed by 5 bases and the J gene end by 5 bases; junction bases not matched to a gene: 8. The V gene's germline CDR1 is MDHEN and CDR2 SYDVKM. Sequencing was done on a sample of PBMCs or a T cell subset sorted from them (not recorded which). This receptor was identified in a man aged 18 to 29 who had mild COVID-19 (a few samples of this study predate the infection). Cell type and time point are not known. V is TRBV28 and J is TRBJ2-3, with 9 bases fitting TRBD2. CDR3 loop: CASSPAGGFRDTQYF. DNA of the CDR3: TGTGCCAGCAGTCCCGCGGGGGGGTTTAGAGATACGCAGTATTTT.